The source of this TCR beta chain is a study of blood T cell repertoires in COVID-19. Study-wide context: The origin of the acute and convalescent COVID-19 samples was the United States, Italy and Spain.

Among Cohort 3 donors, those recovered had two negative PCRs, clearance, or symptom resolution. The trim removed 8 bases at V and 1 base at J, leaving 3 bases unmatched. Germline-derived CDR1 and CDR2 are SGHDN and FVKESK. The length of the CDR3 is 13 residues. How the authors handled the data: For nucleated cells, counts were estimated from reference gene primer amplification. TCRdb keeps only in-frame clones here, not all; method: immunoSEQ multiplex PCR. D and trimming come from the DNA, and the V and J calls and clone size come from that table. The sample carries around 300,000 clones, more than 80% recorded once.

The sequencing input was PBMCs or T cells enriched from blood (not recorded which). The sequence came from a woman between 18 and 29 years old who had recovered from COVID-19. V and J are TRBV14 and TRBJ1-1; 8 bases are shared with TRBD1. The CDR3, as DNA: TGTGCCAGCCGGGGGACAGGGAACACTGAAGCTTTCTTT. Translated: CASRGTGNTEAFF.